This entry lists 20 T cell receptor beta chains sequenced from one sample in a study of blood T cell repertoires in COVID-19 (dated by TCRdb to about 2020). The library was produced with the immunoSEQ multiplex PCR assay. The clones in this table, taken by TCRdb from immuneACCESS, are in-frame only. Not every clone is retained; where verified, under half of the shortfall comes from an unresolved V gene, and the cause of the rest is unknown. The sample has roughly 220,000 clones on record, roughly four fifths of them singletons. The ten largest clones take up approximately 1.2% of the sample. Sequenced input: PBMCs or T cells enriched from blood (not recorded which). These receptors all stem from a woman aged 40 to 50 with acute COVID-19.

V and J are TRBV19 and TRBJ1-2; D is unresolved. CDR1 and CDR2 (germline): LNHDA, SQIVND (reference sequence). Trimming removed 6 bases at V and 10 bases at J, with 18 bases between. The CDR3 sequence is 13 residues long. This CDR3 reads CASRKEGTRIYTF. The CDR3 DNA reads TGTGCCAGTAGAAAAGAAGGAACCAGGATCTACACCTTC.

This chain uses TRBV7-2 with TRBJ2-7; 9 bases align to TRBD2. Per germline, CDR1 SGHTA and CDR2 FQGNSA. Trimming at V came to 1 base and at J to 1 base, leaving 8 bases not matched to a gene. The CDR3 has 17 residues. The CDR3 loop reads CASSLGSSGGASYEQYF. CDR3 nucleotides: TGTGCCAGCAGCTTAGGGAGTAGCGGGGGAGCATCCTACGAGCAGTACTTC.

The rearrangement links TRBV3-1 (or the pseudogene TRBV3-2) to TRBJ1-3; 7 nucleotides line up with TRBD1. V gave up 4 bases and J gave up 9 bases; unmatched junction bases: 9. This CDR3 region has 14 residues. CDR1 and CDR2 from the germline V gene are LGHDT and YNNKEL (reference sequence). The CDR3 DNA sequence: TGTGCCAGCAGCCCTCGGACAGGAATAAGCACCATATATTTT. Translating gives CASSPRTGISTIYF.

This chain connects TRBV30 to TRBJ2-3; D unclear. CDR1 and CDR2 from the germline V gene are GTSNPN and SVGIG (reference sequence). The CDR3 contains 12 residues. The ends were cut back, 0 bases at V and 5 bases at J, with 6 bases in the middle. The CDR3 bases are TGTGCCTGGAGTGTGTCAGGAGATACGCAGTATTTT. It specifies CAWSVSGDTQYF.

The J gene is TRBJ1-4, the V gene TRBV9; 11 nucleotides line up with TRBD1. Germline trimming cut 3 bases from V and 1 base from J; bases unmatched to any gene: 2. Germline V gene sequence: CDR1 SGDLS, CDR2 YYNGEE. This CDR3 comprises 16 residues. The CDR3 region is CASSGGQGETNEKLFF. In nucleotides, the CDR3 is TGTGCCAGCAGCGGGGGACAGGGGGAAACTAATGAAAAACTGTTTTTT.

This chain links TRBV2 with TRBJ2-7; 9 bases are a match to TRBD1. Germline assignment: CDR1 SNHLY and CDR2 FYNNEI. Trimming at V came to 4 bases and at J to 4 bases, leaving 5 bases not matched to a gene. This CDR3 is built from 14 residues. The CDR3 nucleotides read TGTGCCAGCAGTGCGGGACAGGGATGGTACGAGCAGTACTTC. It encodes CASSAGQGWYEQYF.

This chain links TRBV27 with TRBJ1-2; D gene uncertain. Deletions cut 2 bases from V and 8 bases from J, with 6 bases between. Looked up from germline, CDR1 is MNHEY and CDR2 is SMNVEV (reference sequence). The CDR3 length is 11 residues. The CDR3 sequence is CASSLQAGYTF. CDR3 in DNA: TGTGCCAGCAGTTTACAGGCGGGCTACACCTTC.

The CDR3 DNA is TGTGCCAGCTCAGCAGGGGAGGGGGTCAATCAGCCCCAGCATTTT. The encoded protein is CASSAGEGVNQPQHF. This chain uses TRBV18 with TRBJ1-5, with D perhaps matching TRBD1 (6 bases). V shed 5 bases and J shed 3 bases, with 14 bases lying between them. The CDR3 consists of 15 residues. Germline lookup yields CDR1 KGHSH and CDR2 LQKENI.

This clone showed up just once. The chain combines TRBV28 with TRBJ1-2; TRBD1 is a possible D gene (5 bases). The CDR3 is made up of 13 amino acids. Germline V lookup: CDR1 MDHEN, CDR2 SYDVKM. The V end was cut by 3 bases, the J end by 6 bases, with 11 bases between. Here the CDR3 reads CASSFGQGDGYTF. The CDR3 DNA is TGTGCCAGCAGTTTTGGGCAGGGCGATGGCTACACCTTC.

Here the CDR3 DNA reads TGTGCCAGTAGTATGGGGAGGACAAGCTATGGCTACACCTTC. This sequence encodes CASSMGRTSYGYTF. The chain uses TRBV19 and TRBJ1-2; D perhaps matches TRBD1 (5 bases). V lost 3 bases and J 4 bases, leaving 12 bases between the germline ends. The germline gives CDR1 LNHDA, CDR2 SQIVND (reference sequence). The CDR3 is 14 residues long.

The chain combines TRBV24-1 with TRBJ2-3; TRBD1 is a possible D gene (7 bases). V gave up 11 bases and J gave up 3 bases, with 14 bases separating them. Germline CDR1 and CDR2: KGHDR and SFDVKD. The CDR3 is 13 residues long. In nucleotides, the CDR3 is TGTGCCAGTGGAGGGGGCGGAACAGATACGCAGTATTTT. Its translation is CASGGGGTDTQYF.

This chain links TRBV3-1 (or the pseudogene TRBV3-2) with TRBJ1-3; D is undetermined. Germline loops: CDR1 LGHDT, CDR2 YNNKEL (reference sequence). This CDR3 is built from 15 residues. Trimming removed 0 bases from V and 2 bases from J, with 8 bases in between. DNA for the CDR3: TGTGCCAGCAGCCAAGATGTGACACCTGGAAACACCATATATTTT. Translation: CASSQDVTPGNTIYF.

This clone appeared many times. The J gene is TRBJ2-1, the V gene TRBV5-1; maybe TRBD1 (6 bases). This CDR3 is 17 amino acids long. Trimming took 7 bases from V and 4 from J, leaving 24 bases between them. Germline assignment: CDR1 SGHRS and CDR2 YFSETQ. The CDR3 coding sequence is TGCGCCAGCTATGAAACAGGGAATTGGGTCACTTACAATGAGCAGTTCTTC. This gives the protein CASYETGNWVTYNEQFF.

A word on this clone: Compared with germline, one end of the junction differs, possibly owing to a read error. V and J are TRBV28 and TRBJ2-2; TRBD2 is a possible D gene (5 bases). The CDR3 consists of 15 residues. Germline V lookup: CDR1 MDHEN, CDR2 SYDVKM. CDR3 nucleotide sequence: TGTGCCAGCAGTTTCTCCGGGAATTTGGGCCGGGGAGCTGTTTTT. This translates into CASSFSGNLGRGAVF. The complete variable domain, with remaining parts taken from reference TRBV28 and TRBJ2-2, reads DVKVTQSSRYLVKRTGEKVFLECVQDMDHENMFWYRQDPGLGLRLIYFSYDVKMKEKGDIPEGYSVSREKKERFSLILESASTNQTSMYLCASSFSGNLGRGAVFGEGSRLTVL.

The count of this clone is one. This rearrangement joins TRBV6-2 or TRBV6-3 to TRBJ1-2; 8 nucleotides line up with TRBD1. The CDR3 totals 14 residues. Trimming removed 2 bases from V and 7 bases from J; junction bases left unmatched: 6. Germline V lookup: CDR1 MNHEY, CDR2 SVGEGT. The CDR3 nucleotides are TGTGCCAGCAGTTACCAGGGGGCGTTGAGTGGCTACACCTTC. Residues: CASSYQGALSGYTF.

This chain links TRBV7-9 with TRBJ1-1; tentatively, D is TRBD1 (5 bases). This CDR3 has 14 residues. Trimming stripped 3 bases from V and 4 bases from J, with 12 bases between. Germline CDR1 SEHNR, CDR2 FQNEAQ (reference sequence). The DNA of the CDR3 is TGTGCCAGCAGCTTGATCCAGGGTGGCACTGAAGCTTTCTTT. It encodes CASSLIQGGTEAFF.

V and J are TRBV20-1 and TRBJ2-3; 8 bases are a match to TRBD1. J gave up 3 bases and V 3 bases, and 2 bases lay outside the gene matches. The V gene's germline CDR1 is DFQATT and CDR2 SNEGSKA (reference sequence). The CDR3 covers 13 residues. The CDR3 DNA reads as TGCAGTGCTAGTCGACAGGGGACAGATACGCAGTATTTT. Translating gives CSASRQGTDTQYF.

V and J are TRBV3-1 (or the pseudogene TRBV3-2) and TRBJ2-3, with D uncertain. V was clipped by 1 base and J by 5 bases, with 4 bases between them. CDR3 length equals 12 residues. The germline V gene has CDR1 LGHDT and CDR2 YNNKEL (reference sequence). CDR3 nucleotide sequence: TGTGCCAGCAGCCAAGGTATAGATACGCAGTATTTT. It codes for CASSQGIDTQYF.

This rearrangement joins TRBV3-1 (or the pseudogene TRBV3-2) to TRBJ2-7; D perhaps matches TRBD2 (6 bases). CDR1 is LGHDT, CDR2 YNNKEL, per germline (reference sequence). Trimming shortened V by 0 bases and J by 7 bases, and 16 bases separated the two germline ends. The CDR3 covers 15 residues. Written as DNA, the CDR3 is TGTGCCAGCAGCCAAGATGGGACTTCCTTCGGGGAGCAGTACTTC. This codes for CASSQDGTSFGEQYF.

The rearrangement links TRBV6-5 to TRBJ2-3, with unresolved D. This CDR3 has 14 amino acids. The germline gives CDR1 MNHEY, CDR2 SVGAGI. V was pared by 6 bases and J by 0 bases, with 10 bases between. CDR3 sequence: CASRSTPSTDTQYF. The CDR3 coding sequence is TGTGCCAGCAGATCGACTCCTAGCACAGATACGCAGTATTTT.